This is a list of T cell receptor beta chains from one sample in a study of blood T cell repertoires in COVID-19. The assay was immunoSEQ multiplex PCR, and TCRdb's table has in-frame clones only and misses some. The sample shows about 110,000 clones, 76% of them seen only once. The sequenced sample consisted of peripheral blood. The source of these receptors is a woman of 80 years or more with acute or convalescent COVID-19. Both conserved end residues are part of each CDR3. Fields, in order: CDR3 protein, CDR3 length, V gene, clone size. For some rows the clone size is stated as once, few or many, or as a class when expanded; others skip it.

cdr3_aa: CASSFTTGLYGYTF
cdr3_length: 14
v_call: TRBV5-5
clone_size: few

cdr3_aa: CASSTSAPGELFF
cdr3_length: 13
v_call: TRBV6-4
clone_size: NA

cdr3_aa: CASSQVGTSGRGDNEQFF
cdr3_length: 18
v_call: TRBV23-1
clone_size: NA

cdr3_aa: CASSLGQGASYNEQFF
cdr3_length: 16
v_call: TRBV5-1
clone_size: NA

cdr3_aa: CASSLEDFLAPYGYTF
cdr3_length: 16
v_call: TRBV5-5
clone_size: few

cdr3_aa: CASRTGVFSTDTQYF
cdr3_length: 15
v_call: TRBV28
clone_size: NA

cdr3_aa: CASSKGQRSNQPQHF
cdr3_length: 15
v_call: TRBV6-5
clone_size: many

cdr3_aa: CASSTYNRGAEQYF
cdr3_length: 14
v_call: TRBV7-2
clone_size: NA

cdr3_aa: CASQAGGYEQYF
cdr3_length: 12
v_call: TRBV7-9
clone_size: NA

cdr3_aa: CANPFLSGTGGPMEQYF
cdr3_length: 17
v_call: TRBV21-1
clone_size: NA

cdr3_aa: CASSNRQGGRYQPQHF
cdr3_length: 16
v_call: TRBV19
clone_size: many

cdr3_aa: CASSFATDSNQPQHF
cdr3_length: 15
v_call: TRBV5-5
clone_size: few

cdr3_aa: CASSWEGPGSPLHF
cdr3_length: 14
v_call: TRBV5-1
clone_size: few

cdr3_aa: CASSERQGAAGNTIYF
cdr3_length: 16
v_call: TRBV19
clone_size: NA

cdr3_aa: CASSEPGQGAISRGYTF
cdr3_length: 17
v_call: TRBV4-1
clone_size: NA

cdr3_aa: CAISERVAADTQYF
cdr3_length: 14
v_call: TRBV10-3
clone_size: NA

cdr3_aa: CARSKDRHF
cdr3_length: 9
v_call: TRBV5-3
clone_size: NA

cdr3_aa: CASSDSGGLNQPQHF
cdr3_length: 15
v_call: TRBV5-1
clone_size: NA

cdr3_aa: CASSSSLAEETQYF
cdr3_length: 14
v_call: TRBV7-8
clone_size: NA

cdr3_aa: CASSRGQGDYGYTF
cdr3_length: 14
v_call: TRBV18
clone_size: NA

cdr3_aa: CASSAETPGHTFTDTQYF
cdr3_length: 18
v_call: TRBV9
clone_size: NA

cdr3_aa: CASSWEKSGYGYTF
cdr3_length: 14
v_call: TRBV27
clone_size: once

cdr3_aa: CASSLGLAGVFPTDTQYF
cdr3_length: 18
v_call: TRBV5-1
clone_size: NA

cdr3_aa: CASSEYVPGEQFF
cdr3_length: 13
v_call: TRBV25-1
clone_size: NA